These T cell receptor beta chains were read from a single sample in a study of cytomegalovirus exposure and HLA in healthy donors. Sequencing was performed with immunoSEQ multiplex PCR; in TCRdb, only in-frame clones are kept and a portion is missing. Its clone listing holds about 140,000 clones. The sequenced sample consisted of PBMCs. These receptors were obtained from a man aged 40-55 years in good health and CMV-seronegative. CDR3s include the opening cysteine and the closing phenylalanine or tryptophan.

J gene,V gene,CDR3 protein
TRBJ2-5,TRBV9,CASSPRSADIRQETQYF
TRBJ1-1,TRBV6-5,CATHPQMNTEAFF
TRBJ2-1,TRBV7-3,CASSLIGLAGFDEQFF
TRBJ1-5,TRBV6-6,CASTNRGGLSNQPQHF
TRBJ1-3,TRBV25-1,CASSENRGNTIYF
TRBJ2-7,TRBV6-5,CASSYKLSGVSYEQYF
TRBJ1-2,TRBV14,CASSLQTGNYGYTF
TRBJ2-7,TRBV6-1,CATHQQGPWGEQYF
TRBJ2-2,TRBV5-1,CASSLEPRGTGELFF
TRBJ1-1,TRBV7-9,CASSSSQGRNTEAFF
TRBJ2-7,TRBV5-1,CASSPPGQGVMEQYF
TRBJ1-4,TRBV11-2,CASSLQQLGELFF
TRBJ1-2,TRBV10-3,CAISVRQGDGYTF
TRBJ1-2,TRBV7-3,CASSPPGGGLDGYTF
TRBJ2-5,TRBV11-2,CASSLAGRETQYF
TRBJ2-2,TRBV5-1,CASSLMNGDTGELFF
TRBJ1-1,TRBV27,CASSFMGAGGSNTEAFF